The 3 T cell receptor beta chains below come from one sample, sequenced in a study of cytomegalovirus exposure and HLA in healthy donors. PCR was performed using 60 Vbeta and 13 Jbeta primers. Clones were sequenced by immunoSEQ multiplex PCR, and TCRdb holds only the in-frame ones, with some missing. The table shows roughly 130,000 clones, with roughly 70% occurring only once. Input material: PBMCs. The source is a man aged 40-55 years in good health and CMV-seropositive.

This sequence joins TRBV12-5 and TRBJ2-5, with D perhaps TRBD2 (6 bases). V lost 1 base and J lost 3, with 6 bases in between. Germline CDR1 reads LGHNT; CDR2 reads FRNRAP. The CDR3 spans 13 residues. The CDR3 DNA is TGTGCTAGTGGTTTGGGGGGGGAAGAGACCCAGTACTTC. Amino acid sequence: CASGLGGEETQYF. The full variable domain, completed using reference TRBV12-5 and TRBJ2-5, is DARVTQTPRHKVTEMGQEVTMRCQPILGHNTVFWYRQTMMQGLELLAYFRNRAPLDDSGMPKDRFSAEMPDATLATLKIQPSEPRDSAVYFCASGLGGEETQYFGPGTRLLVL.

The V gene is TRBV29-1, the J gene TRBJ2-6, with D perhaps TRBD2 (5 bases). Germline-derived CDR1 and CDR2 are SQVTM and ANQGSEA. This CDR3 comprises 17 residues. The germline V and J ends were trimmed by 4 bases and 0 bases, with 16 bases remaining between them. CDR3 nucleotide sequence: TGCAGCGTTGGGGGAGCCGCCACAGACTCTGGGGCCAACGTCCTGACTTTC. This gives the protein CSVGGAATDSGANVLTF.

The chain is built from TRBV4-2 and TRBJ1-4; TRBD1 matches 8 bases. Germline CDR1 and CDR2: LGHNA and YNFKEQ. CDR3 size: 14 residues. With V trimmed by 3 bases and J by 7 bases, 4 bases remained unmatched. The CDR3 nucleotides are TGTGCCAGCAGCCAGGGACAGGTCCGTGAAAAACTGTTTTTT. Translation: CASSQGQVREKLFF.